The source of this T cell receptor beta chain is a study of sequential checkpoint blockade in melanoma. The length of the CDR3 is 15 residues. J lost 3 bases, V lost 2 bases, and 6 bases had no gene match. Germline lookup yields CDR1 SGHNT and CDR2 YENEEA. Produced via immunoSEQ multiplex PCR; TCRdb's table is partial and in-frame only. This sample has about 4,000 clones, with roughly a third found just once. By share, this clone ranks as medium-sized. Treatment noted: randomized to nivolumab then ipilimumab (arm A) or the reverse (arm B). The source is a human donor with melanoma. The chain is built from TRBV11-3 and TRBJ2-7; 8 nucleotides line up with TRBD2. This material consisted of tumor tissue (inferred from file names), taken from a patient given nivolumab and ipilimumab in sequence. CDR3 in DNA: TGTGCCAGCAGCTTAACAGCGGGAGTTTTCTACGAGCAGTACGTC. Amino acid sequence: CASSLTAGVFYEQYV.